This TCR beta chain emerged from a study of brain metastases from non-small cell lung cancer. Repertoires were generated with immunoSEQ multiplex PCR, while TCRdb's copy carries only in-frame clones and drops some. This sample has 3,000 to 3,500 clones; nearly 97% occur once, and the top ten carry around 1.9%. CDR3 length: 16 residues. Trimming shortened V by 3 bases and J by 1 base, and 13 bases separated the two germline ends. Germline lookup yields CDR1 KGHSH and CDR2 LQKENI. The chain has TRBV18 and TRBJ1-3; maybe TRBD1 (6 bases). The sample taken for sequencing was tumor-adjacent normal tissue. This clonotype was obtained from a donor at least 40 years old with non-small cell lung cancer. The CDR3 protein is CASSPSQGGSGNTIYF. CDR3 in DNA: TGTGCCAGCTCACCCTCACAGGGAGGATCTGGAAACACCATATATTTT.